These 27 T cell receptor beta chains came from one sample sequenced in a study of tumour-infiltrating T cells in Burkitt lymphoma. Here immunoSEQ multiplex PCR was the method, and the copy in TCRdb shows in-frame clones only, minus some. The table includes several thousand clones, about 12% detected once. The sample taken for sequencing was tumor tissue. The receptors originated from a human donor with Burkitt lymphoma.

With regard to this clone: At one end, the junction sequence differs from germline, possibly due to a read error. The chain combines TRBV4-2 with TRBJ1-6; perhaps TRBD1 as D (5 bases). The CDR3 is 15 residues long. In germline, CDR1 is LGHNA, CDR2 YNFKEQ. CDR3 bases: TGTGCCAGCAGCCAAGAGGAGGGGCGGGATTCACCTCTCCACTTT. Amino acids: CASSQEEGRDSPLHF.

The chain couples TRBV9 to TRBJ1-1; unclear D gene. Germline V CDR1 and CDR2: SGDLS, YYNGEE. Trimming removed 1 base from V and 2 bases from J, with 6 bases in between. The CDR3 runs 13 residues. The CDR3 loop is CASSVNTNTEAFF. DNA for the CDR3: TGTGCCAGCAGCGTAAACACTAACACTGAAGCTTTCTTT.

This clone was seen more than once but under ten times. The rearrangement joins TRBV18 to TRBJ1-2; D is perhaps TRBD1 (6 bases). The CDR3 totals 14 residues. Trimming stripped 5 bases from V and 1 base from J, with 11 bases between. The V gene's germline CDR1 is KGHSH and CDR2 LQKENI. The CDR3 reads CASSRGSNNYGYTF. The CDR3 bases are TGTGCCAGCTCAAGGGGGTCCAATAACTATGGCTACACCTTC.

The gene calls are TRBV5-6 and TRBJ1-2, with D perhaps matching TRBD1 (6 bases). With 2 bases removed from V and 3 bases from J, the gap between germline ends came to 17 bases. CDR1 and CDR2 (germline): SGHDT, YYEEEE. The CDR3 covers 16 residues. In DNA, the CDR3 is TGTGCCAGCAGCTTAATGCGGCGGGGGCTAGACTATGGCTACACCTTC. This gives the protein CASSLMRRGLDYGYTF. Full variable domain (missing parts from reference TRBV5-6 and TRBJ1-2): DAGVTQSPTHLIKTRGQQVTLRCSPKSGHDTVSWYQQALGQGPQFIFQYYEEEERQRGNFPDRFSGHQFPNYSSELNVNALLLGDSALYLCASSLMRRGLDYGYTFGSGTRLTVV.

This rearrangement joins TRBV5-4 to TRBJ2-5; 11 bases fit TRBD1. There are 17 residues in the CDR3. CDR1 is SGHNT and CDR2 is YYREEE in the germline V gene (reference sequence). The ends lost 5 bases at V and 11 bases at J; junction bases unmatched: 20. Here the CDR3 DNA reads TGTGCCAGCAGTATTAGGACAGGGGGCATGGGGTTCCGAGAGCAGTACTTC. It is translated as CASSIRTGGMGFREQYF.

J is TRBJ1-1 and V is TRBV6-1; D gene ambiguous. Germline CDR1 is MNHNS and CDR2 is SASEGT. V lost 2 bases to trimming and J lost 0 bases, with 10 bases between them. The CDR3 loop spans 15 amino acids. The CDR3: CASSESASMNTEAFF. For the CDR3, the DNA is TGTGCCAGCAGTGAATCGGCGTCTATGAACACTGAAGCTTTCTTT.

Only a few counts were recorded for this clone. The chain joins TRBV7-2 to TRBJ1-2; TRBD1 might be the D (6 bases). The CDR3 covers 12 residues. V shed 5 bases and J shed 7 bases, with 11 bases lying between them. Germline loops: CDR1 SGHTA, CDR2 FQGNSA. The CDR3 sequence is CASSPGGLGYTF. Written as DNA, the CDR3 is TGTGCCAGCAGCCCTGGGGGGCTTGGCTACACCTTC.

This clone was seen only a few times. The gene calls are TRBV25-1 and TRBJ2-3; either TRBD1 or TRBD2 may fit D (6 bases each). The CDR3 totals 13 residues. Germline V gene sequence: CDR1 MGHDK, CDR2 SYGVNS. V was cut by 6 bases and J by 1 base, with 8 bases left in between. The chain's CDR3 is CASRRGGTDTQYF. CDR3 nucleotides: TGTGCCAGCAGAAGGGGGGGCACAGATACGCAGTATTTT.

This rearrangement joins TRBV28 to TRBJ1-2; TRBD1 matches at 10 bases. V gave up 2 bases and J gave up 7 bases; unmatched junction bases: 10. The CDR3 length is 16 residues. Germline V gene data show CDR1 as MDHEN and CDR2 as SYDVKM. The CDR3: CASSLRLGTGESGYTF. DNA of the CDR3: TGTGCCAGCAGTTTACGTTTAGGGACAGGGGAGAGTGGCTACACCTTC.

The rearrangement uses TRBV6-5 and TRBJ2-2; D ambiguous. Germline V lookup: CDR1 MNHEY, CDR2 SVGAGI. This CDR3 contains 15 residues. Trimming removed 2 bases at V and 3 bases at J, with 10 bases between. The chain's CDR3 is CASSYNPGHTGELFF. In DNA form, the CDR3 reads TGTGCCAGCAGTTACAATCCAGGACACACCGGGGAGCTGTTTTTT.

V gene TRBV9 combines with J gene TRBJ2-2; 9 bases fit TRBD1. Per the germline V gene, CDR1 is SGDLS and CDR2 is YYNGEE. V trimming: 0 bases; J trimming: 3 bases; junction bases outside the gene matches: 3. The CDR3 loop spans 16 amino acids. The CDR3 spells CASSVADRGHTGELFF. CDR3 DNA: TGTGCCAGCAGCGTAGCGGACAGGGGCCACACCGGGGAGCTGTTTTTT.

This clone was detected only a few times. The rearrangement links TRBV7-2 to TRBJ2-7; no reliable D call. The V end was cut by 4 bases, the J end by 2 bases, with 6 bases between. CDR1 and CDR2 (germline): SGHTA, FQGNSA. This CDR3 contains 12 residues. The CDR3 spells CASSSTTYEQYF. The CDR3 bases are TGTGCCAGCAGCTCTACTACCTACGAGCAGTACTTC.

The chain recombines TRBV30 with TRBJ2-3, with D uncertain. V gave up 0 bases and J gave up 2 bases, with 9 bases separating them. The CDR3 sequence is 14 residues long. Germline values: CDR1 GTSNPN, CDR2 SVGIG (reference sequence). CDR3 amino acids: CAWSVWANTDTQYF. CDR3 nucleotides: TGTGCCTGGAGTGTATGGGCGAACACAGATACGCAGTATTTT.

The chain has TRBV5-6 and TRBJ2-7; the D call may be TRBD1 or TRBD2 (6 bases each). The CDR3 is made up of 14 amino acids. The ends were cut back, 0 bases at V and 7 bases at J, with 14 bases in the middle. The germline CDR1 and CDR2 sequences are SGHDT and YYEEEE. The CDR3 reads CASSLAPGAGEQYF. The CDR3 DNA sequence: TGTGCCAGCAGCTTGGCCCCGGGGGCGGGTGAGCAGTACTTC.

This clone was found a few times. The chain uses TRBV6-1 and TRBJ1-2, with no clear D. Per the germline V gene, CDR1 is MNHNS and CDR2 is SASEGT. The V gene lost 1 base and the J gene lost 4 bases, with 7 bases spanning the gap. The CDR3 covers 13 residues. The CDR3 DNA is TGTGCCAGCAGTGAAGAGTTTCCCTATGGCTACACCTTC. Translated, it gives CASSEEFPYGYTF.

This clone was recorded a few times. V is TRBV7-2 and J is TRBJ1-5, with 8 bases aligning to TRBD1. This CDR3 has 15 residues. CDR1 and CDR2 (germline): SGHTA, FQGNSA. V dropped 1 base and J dropped 5; count of bases not matched to a gene: 4. CDR3 nucleotide sequence: TGTGCCAGCAGCTTAGGAGGACAGGGCCATCAGCCCCAGCATTTT. It is translated as CASSLGGQGHQPQHF. Complete variable domain (other parts from reference TRBV7-2 and TRBJ1-5): GAGVSQSPSNKVTEKGKDVELRCDPISGHTALYWYRQSLGQGLEFLIYFQGNSAPDKSGLPSDRFSAERTGGSVSTLTIQRTQQEDSAVYLCASSLGGQGHQPQHFGDGTRLSIL.

V usage is TRBV30 and J usage is TRBJ1-4; D call uncertain. There are 11 residues in the CDR3. Germline CDR1 and CDR2: GTSNPN and SVGIG (reference sequence). Trimming removed 2 bases at V and 5 bases at J, with 3 bases between. CDR3 in DNA: TGTGCCTGGAGTAAAAATGAAAAACTGTTTTTT. Translating it yields CAWSKNEKLFF.

V and J are TRBV7-9 and TRBJ2-7; D uncertain. Germline V gene sequence: CDR1 SEHNR, CDR2 FQNEAQ (reference sequence). This CDR3 is 14 amino acids long. V lost 2 bases to trimming and J lost 5 bases, with 13 bases between them. The CDR3 region is CASSLIEVSDEQYF. DNA for the CDR3: TGTGCCAGCAGCTTAATTGAAGTCTCGGACGAGCAGTACTTC.

There are a few counts of this clone. The V call is TRBV29-1, the J call TRBJ2-2, with 8 bases that match TRBD2. CDR1 and CDR2 (germline): SQVTM, ANQGSEA. The V and J ends lost 3 bases and 7 bases, in that order; junction bases with no gene match: 4. This CDR3 is 13 amino acids long. The CDR3 nucleotides are TGCAGCGTTGACCGGGGGGGCGGCGGGGAGCTGTTTTTT. As protein: CSVDRGGGGELFF.

CDR3 bases: TGTGCCAGCAGTTTAAACAGGCCCCGCAACTATGGCTACACCTTC. This translates into CASSLNRPRNYGYTF. The rearrangement links TRBV28 to TRBJ1-2; a weak D match, TRBD1 (5 bases). V was trimmed by 2 bases and J by 2 bases, leaving 12 bases between them. Germline V gene data show CDR1 as MDHEN and CDR2 as SYDVKM. This CDR3 contains 15 residues.

In its sample, this clone was seen a few times. The CDR3 coding sequence is TGTGCCAGCAGTGAAGTGACGTGGGTGTATGGCAGACGTGTGTTGAATGAGCAGTTCTTC. This encodes CASSEVTWVYGRRVLNEQFF. J is TRBJ2-1 and V is TRBV6-1; D call uncertain. The CDR3 covers 20 residues. V dropped 1 base and J dropped 7 bases, with 29 bases sitting between them. The germline V gene has CDR1 MNHNS and CDR2 SASEGT.

The rearrangement joins TRBV13 to TRBJ1-1; 7 bases are shared with TRBD1. The germline gives CDR1 PRHDT, CDR2 FYEKMQ (reference sequence). V lost 5 bases and J lost 2; bases outside the gene matches: 8. This CDR3 has 15 amino acids. Here the CDR3 reads CASSVNRGRNTEAFF. CDR3 in DNA: TGTGCCAGCAGCGTAAACAGGGGTCGTAACACTGAAGCTTTCTTT. Together with reference TRBV13 and TRBJ1-1, the CDR3 gives the full variable domain: AAGVIQSPRHLIKEKRETATLKCYPIPRHDTVYWYQQGPGQDPQFLISFYEKMQSDKGSIPDRFSAQQFSDYHSELNMSSLELGDSALYFCASSVNRGRNTEAFFGQGTRLTVV.

This chain connects TRBV20-1 to TRBJ2-5; D unclear. CDR1 is DFQATT and CDR2 is SNEGSKA in the germline V gene (reference sequence). The CDR3 is made up of 9 amino acids. V was clipped by 6 bases and J by 8 bases, with 7 bases between them. CDR3 sequence reads: CSAPETQYF. In nucleotides, the CDR3 is TGCAGTGCCCCTGAAACCCAGTACTTC.

A few counts support this clone. The chain joins TRBV7-9 to TRBJ2-1; 9 bases agree with TRBD2. The germline V gene has CDR1 SEHNR and CDR2 FQNEAQ (reference sequence). V was pared by 5 bases and J by 0 bases, with 8 bases of the junction left unmatched. The CDR3 consists of 17 residues. Here the CDR3 reads CASSLIAGDPSYNEQFF. DNA for the CDR3: TGTGCCAGCAGCCTGATAGCGGGAGACCCCTCCTACAATGAGCAGTTCTTC.

The CDR3 here is CATSRDQKSVGGNTEAFF. CDR3 nucleotides: TGTGCCACCAGCAGAGATCAAAAATCCGTGGGGGGGAACACTGAAGCTTTCTTT. The genes are TRBV15 and TRBJ1-1; possibly TRBD1 for D (5 bases). The V gene's germline CDR1 is LNHNV and CDR2 YYDKDF (reference sequence). Trimming left V 0 bases short and J 1 base short, with 18 bases between. CDR3 size: 18 residues.

This clone has only a few counts. The gene calls are TRBV5-5 and TRBJ2-5; 7 bases are a match to TRBD2. The germline V gene encodes CDR1 SGHKS and CDR2 YYEKEE (reference sequence). There are 15 residues in the CDR3. The J segment lost 4 bases and the V segment lost 0 bases, leaving 6 bases of the junction unmatched. The CDR3 protein is CASSLAGGSGETQYF. The CDR3 DNA sequence: TGTGCCAGCAGCTTGGCGGGAGGTTCCGGAGAGACCCAGTACTTC.

The chain carries TRBV9 and TRBJ2-1; TRBD1 matches at 9 bases. V lost 3 bases and J lost 4; bases outside the gene matches: 2. This CDR3 is built from 14 residues. Germline lookup yields CDR1 SGDLS and CDR2 YYNGEE. The CDR3 loop is CASSAGTGYNEQFF. The CDR3 DNA follows: TGTGCCAGCAGCGCCGGGACAGGGTACAATGAGCAGTTCTTC.